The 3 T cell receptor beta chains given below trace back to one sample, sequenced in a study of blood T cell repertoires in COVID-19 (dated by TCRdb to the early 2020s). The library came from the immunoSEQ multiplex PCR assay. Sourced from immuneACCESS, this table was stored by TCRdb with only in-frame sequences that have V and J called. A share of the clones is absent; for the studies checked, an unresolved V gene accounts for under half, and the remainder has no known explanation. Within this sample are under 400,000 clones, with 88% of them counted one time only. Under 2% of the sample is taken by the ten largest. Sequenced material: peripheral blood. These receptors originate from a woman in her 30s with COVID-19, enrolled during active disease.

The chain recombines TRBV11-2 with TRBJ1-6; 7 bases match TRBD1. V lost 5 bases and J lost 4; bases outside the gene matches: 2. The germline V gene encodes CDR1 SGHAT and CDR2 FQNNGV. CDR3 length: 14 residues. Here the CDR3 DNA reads TGTGCCAGCAGCCAGGGACAGTATAATTCACCCCTCCACTTT. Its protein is CASSQGQYNSPLHF.

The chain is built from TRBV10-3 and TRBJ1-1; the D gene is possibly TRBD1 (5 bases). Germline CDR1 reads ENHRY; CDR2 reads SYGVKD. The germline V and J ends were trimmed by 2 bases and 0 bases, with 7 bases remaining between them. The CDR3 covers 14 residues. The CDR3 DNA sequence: TGTGCCATCAGTGAGGGGGGGATGAACACTGAAGCTTTCTTT. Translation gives CAISEGGMNTEAFF.

CDR3 region: CASSLGRGQGEKLFF. The CDR3 DNA reads TGTGCCAGCAGCTTGGGAAGGGGGCAAGGGGAAAAACTGTTTTTT. The chain employs TRBV5-4 and TRBJ1-4; TRBD1 aligns across 7 bases. V shed 0 bases and J 8 bases; nucleotides not matched to a gene: 7. The CDR3 has 15 amino acids. The germline CDR1 and CDR2 sequences are SGHNT and YYREEE (reference sequence).